A single sample gave rise to the 14 T cell receptor beta chains below, sequenced in a study of T cell responses to AZD1222 COVID-19 vaccine. The repertoire was sequenced with immunoSEQ multiplex PCR; TCRdb's copy has only in-frame clones and lacks some. The sample consists of about 110,000 clones, 90% of them appearing once. The starting material was peripheral blood, obtained on day 0 of AZD1222 vaccination. Every receptor here comes from an adult in good health.

This clone appeared a single time. The chain has TRBV7-3 and TRBJ2-7, with 9 bases matching TRBD1. This CDR3 is built from 12 residues. Germline CDR1 is SGHTA and CDR2 is FQGTGA. With V trimmed by 2 bases and J by 8 bases, 1 base remained unmatched. CDR3 loop: CASSLGQGKQYF. The DNA of the CDR3 is TGTGCCAGCAGCTTAGGACAGGGGAAGCAGTACTTC. The whole variable domain, remainder taken from reference TRBV7-3 and TRBJ2-7, is GAGVSQTPSNKVTEKGKYVELRCDPISGHTALYWYRQSLGQGPEFLIYFQGTGAADDSGLPNDRFFAVRPEGSVSTLKIQRTERGDSAVYLCASSLGQGKQYFGPGTRLTVT.

This chain connects TRBV5-5 to TRBJ2-7, with D perhaps matching TRBD2 (7 bases). V was clipped by 1 base and J by 4 bases, with 12 bases between them. CDR1 is SGHKS and CDR2 is YYEKEE in the germline V gene (reference sequence). There are 14 residues in the CDR3. As DNA, the CDR3 is TGTGCCAGCAGCTTGTGGGGGGGCCTATACGAGCAGTACTTC. This codes for CASSLWGGLYEQYF. Variable domain in full (rest from reference TRBV5-5 and TRBJ2-7): DAGVTQSPTHLIKTRGQQVTLRCSPISGHKSVSWYQQVLGQGPQFIFQYYEKEERGRGNFPDRFSARQFPNYSSELNVNALLLGDSALYLCASSLWGGLYEQYFGPGTRLTVT.

The genes are TRBV15 and TRBJ1-3; D not certain. CDR3 length: 13 residues. Germline assignment: CDR1 LNHNV and CDR2 YYDKDF (reference sequence). The germline V and J ends were trimmed by 7 bases and 0 bases, with 7 bases remaining between them. Written as DNA, the CDR3 is TGTGCCACCAACAGCAACTCTGGAAACACCATATATTTT. This codes for CATNSNSGNTIYF.

The table lists this clone with a count of one. This chain uses TRBV10-2 with TRBJ1-1; D gene ambiguous. Germline V gives CDR1 WSHSY, CDR2 SAAADI. This CDR3 contains 11 residues. Trimming stripped 3 bases from V and 3 bases from J, with 2 bases between. Written as DNA, the CDR3 is TGCGCCAGCAGTGACTACACTGAAGCTTTCTTT. Amino acid sequence: CASSDYTEAFF.

The chain combines TRBV4-1 with TRBJ2-1, with D hard to call. Per germline, CDR1 MGHRA and CDR2 YSYEKL. The CDR3 consists of 16 residues. Between the trimmed V and J ends, which lost 0 bases and 4 bases, there was a span of 13 bases. The CDR3, as DNA: TGCGCCAGCAGCCAAGAGCCGTTCCTATCTTACAATGAGCAGTTCTTC. Amino acids: CASSQEPFLSYNEQFF.

The chain carries TRBV7-2 and TRBJ2-2; 7 bases align to TRBD2. V shed 5 bases, J shed 2 bases, and the junction held 5 bases outside the gene matches. The CDR3 extends over 15 amino acids. CDR1 is SGHTA and CDR2 is FQGNSA in the germline V gene. In DNA, the CDR3 is TGTGCCAGCAGCCCCGGGACTATCAACACCGGGGAGCTGTTTTTT. Translated, it gives CASSPGTINTGELFF.

CDR3 protein: CASGEGGNTIYF. The DNA of the CDR3 is TGTGCCAGCGGGGAGGGTGGAAACACCATATATTTT. V gene TRBV7-2 combines with J gene TRBJ1-3; D uncertain. The V and J ends lost 8 bases and 3 bases respectively, with 8 bases between them. The CDR3 loop spans 12 amino acids. CDR1 is SGHTA and CDR2 is FQGNSA in the germline V gene.

The gene calls are TRBV5-4 and TRBJ1-2; D possibly corresponds to TRBD1 (6 bases). The CDR3 runs to 15 residues. Trimming took off 4 bases at V and 1 base at J, with 14 bases between the two ends. CDR1 and CDR2 from the germline V gene are SGHNT and YYREEE (reference sequence). The CDR3 DNA is TGTGCCAGCAGCCTTGGACAGTTACTTAACTATGGCTACACCTTC. This codes for CASSLGQLLNYGYTF. Full variable domain (outside the CDR3, taken from reference TRBV5-4 and TRBJ1-2): ETGVTQSPTHLIKTRGQQVTLRCSSQSGHNTVSWYQQALGQGPQFIFQYYREEENGRGNFPPRFSGLQFPNYSSELNVNALELDDSALYLCASSLGQLLNYGYTFGSGTRLTVV.

The chain combines TRBV18 with TRBJ1-1, with a weak D call TRBD1 (5 bases). The ends were cut back, 0 bases at V and 7 bases at J, with 15 bases in the middle. Germline lookup yields CDR1 KGHSH and CDR2 LQKENI. This CDR3 comprises 15 residues. CDR3 residues: CASSPPGGEFVEAFF. The CDR3 nucleotides read TGTGCCAGCTCACCACCTGGGGGTGAATTTGTTGAAGCTTTCTTT.

The chain recombines TRBV14 with TRBJ2-1; D may match TRBD1 or TRBD2 (5 bases each). The germline gives CDR1 SGHDN, CDR2 FVKESK. V was shortened by 4 bases and J by 7 bases, with 14 bases between the two germline ends. The CDR3 spans 14 residues. The CDR3: CASSLGTVWNEQFF. In nucleotides, the CDR3 is TGTGCCAGCAGCCTTGGGACGGTTTGGAATGAGCAGTTCTTC.

CDR3: CASSWSSGRAGELFF. CDR3 sequence (DNA): TGCGCCAGCAGTTGGTCGAGCGGGAGGGCCGGGGAGCTGTTTTTT. The rearrangement joins TRBV5-1 to TRBJ2-2, with TRBD2 identical over 10 bases. This CDR3 has 15 residues. Germline CDR1 reads SGHRS; CDR2 reads YFSETQ. J lost 6 bases, V lost 5 bases, and 7 bases had no gene match.

The genes are TRBV4-2 and TRBJ1-1, with a possible D match to TRBD1 (6 bases). The V gene's germline CDR1 is LGHNA and CDR2 YNFKEQ. The V end was cut by 0 bases, the J end by 4 bases, with 12 bases between. This CDR3 spans 15 amino acids. The CDR3 loop is CASSQDEGGRTEAFF. Written as DNA, the CDR3 is TGTGCCAGCAGCCAAGATGAAGGGGGTCGCACTGAAGCTTTCTTT.

V and J are TRBV18 and TRBJ1-3; no clear D. CDR1 KGHSH and CDR2 LQKENI come from the germline V gene. The CDR3 has 15 amino acids. Deletions cut 0 bases from V and 0 bases from J, with 6 bases between. The CDR3 is CASSPPVRSGNTIYF. CDR3 nucleotide sequence: TGTGCCAGCTCACCACCGGTGCGCTCTGGAAACACCATATATTTT.

The rearrangement uses TRBV7-2 and TRBJ2-3, with TRBD1 matching 8 bases. The V and J ends lost 5 bases and 1 base, in that order; junction bases with no gene match: 5. The germline gives CDR1 SGHTA, CDR2 FQGNSA. The CDR3 is made up of 15 amino acids. For the CDR3, the DNA is TGTGCCAGCAGCCTCCGGGACAGGCGCACAGATACGCAGTATTTT. It codes for CASSLRDRRTDTQYF.